The sequence of this T cell receptor (beta chain) was determined in a study of cytomegalovirus exposure and HLA in healthy donors. Healthy bone marrow donors formed the donor group. These donors counted as nominally healthy when sampled, but unrecorded immune exposures were likely. The germline gives CDR1 SGHTA, CDR2 FQGNSA. The V segment lost 1 base and the J segment 8 bases; nucleotides outside the gene matches: 6. The CDR3 covers 16 residues. Vbeta (60) and Jbeta (13) primers were used in the PCR. Sequencing was performed with immunoSEQ multiplex PCR; in TCRdb, only in-frame clones are kept and a portion is missing. The sample carries over 250,000 clones, roughly 88% recorded once.

Input material: PBMCs. V is TRBV7-2 and J is TRBJ2-1, with 12 bases aligning to TRBD1. The source of this sequence is a man aged 40-49 years in good health and CMV-seropositive. The CDR3 nucleotides read TGTGCCAGCAGCTTAGACGGGACAGGGGGCAGGTATGAGCAGTTCTTC. It yields the protein CASSLDGTGGRYEQFF.